These 21 T cell receptor beta chains were sequenced from one sample in a study of Tregs in tolerant kidney transplant recipients. Sequenced by immunoSEQ multiplex PCR; TCRdb stores in-frame clones only, minus some. The sample gives tens of thousands of clones, 70% to 90% of which show up once; more than 0.35% is in the top ten. The sequencing here drew on CD4+ T cells from blood, taken before the transplant. Receptors were obtained from a human donor who received a combined kidney and bone marrow transplant.

The V gene is TRBV18, the J gene TRBJ2-1, with TRBD2 identical over 8 bases. Germline-derived CDR1 and CDR2 are KGHSH and LQKENI. The CDR3 loop spans 17 amino acids. The J segment lost 5 bases and the V segment lost 0 bases, leaving 9 bases of the junction unmatched. CDR3 protein: CASSPPNSGIGNNEQFF. Written as DNA, the CDR3 is TGTGCCAGCTCACCACCGAATAGCGGGATCGGAAACAATGAGCAGTTCTTC.

This rearrangement joins TRBV2 to TRBJ2-7; 10 bases agree with TRBD2. The CDR3 is 14 residues long. V was clipped by 2 bases and J by 6 bases; unmatched bases: 4. CDR1 is SNHLY, CDR2 FYNNEI, per germline. CDR3 nucleotide sequence: TGTGCCAGCAGTGAAAGACTAGCGGGCGGCGAGCAGTACTTC. It yields the protein CASSERLAGGEQYF.

V and J are TRBV7-9 and TRBJ2-7; maybe TRBD2 (6 bases). Germline lookup yields CDR1 SEHNR and CDR2 FQNEAQ (reference sequence). This CDR3 has 13 amino acids. V was shortened by 5 bases and J by 3 bases, with 11 bases between the two germline ends. The CDR3 here is CASSLGGFYEQYF. CDR3 bases: TGTGCCAGCAGCCTGGGAGGTTTCTACGAGCAGTACTTC.

The chain joins TRBV7-9 to TRBJ1-5; 9 nucleotides line up with TRBD1. The trim removed 5 bases at V and 4 bases at J, leaving 3 bases unmatched. Germline values: CDR1 SEHNR, CDR2 FQNEAQ (reference sequence). This CDR3 spans 14 amino acids. The CDR3 nucleotides read TGTGCCAGCAGCCTGACAGGGGGGAATCAGCCCCAGCATTTT. Translated, it gives CASSLTGGNQPQHF.

The genes are TRBV7-6 and TRBJ2-3, with 11 bases matching TRBD2. V lost 5 bases, J lost 1 base, and 14 bases stayed unmatched. This CDR3 has 19 residues. Germline CDR1 SGHVS, CDR2 FNYEAQ. CDR3 amino acids: CASSLYQPGTSGGTDTQYF. CDR3 coding DNA: TGTGCCAGCAGCCTCTACCAACCCGGGACTAGCGGTGGCACAGATACGCAGTATTTT. The full variable domain, with the rest looked up from reference TRBV7-6 and TRBJ2-3, is GAGVSQSPRYKVTKRGQDVALRCDPISGHVSLYWYRQALGQGPEFLTYFNYEAQQDKSGLPNDRFSAERPEGSISTLTIQRTEQRDSAMYRCASSLYQPGTSGGTDTQYFGPGTRLTVL.

This clone was recorded once. This sequence joins TRBV7-2 and TRBJ2-5, with 14 nucleotides matching TRBD2. Germline V lookup: CDR1 SGHTA, CDR2 FQGNSA. This CDR3 comprises 15 residues. V was pared by 4 bases and J by 4 bases, with 2 bases of the junction left unmatched. CDR3 DNA: TGTGCCAGCAGCTGGGGACTAGCGGGAGCAGAGACCCAGTACTTC. This translates into CASSWGLAGAETQYF.

The V call is TRBV2, the J call TRBJ2-1, with 8 bases aligning to TRBD2. The germline gives CDR1 SNHLY, CDR2 FYNNEI. The CDR3 is 14 amino acids. J gave up 7 bases and V 7 bases, and 9 bases lay outside the gene matches. The chain's CDR3 is CASIFGRAFNEQFF. The DNA of the CDR3 is TGTGCCAGCATTTTCGGGAGGGCATTTAATGAGCAGTTCTTC. The entire variable domain, with the rest obtained from reference TRBV2 and TRBJ2-1, is as follows: EPEVTQTPSHQVTQMGQEVILRCVPISNHLYFYWYRQILGQKVEFLVSFYNNEISEKSEIFDDQFSVERPDGSNFTLKIRSTKLEDSAMYFCASIFGRAFNEQFFGPGTRLTVL.

The chain has TRBV2 and TRBJ2-5; tentatively, D is TRBD1 (7 bases). CDR1 is SNHLY, CDR2 FYNNEI, per germline. V was cut by 3 bases and J by 7 bases, with 15 bases left in between. The CDR3 contains 14 residues. The CDR3 nucleotides are TGTGCCAGCAGTGATGGGCCCCAGGGGGGGACCCAGTACTTC. Encoded protein: CASSDGPQGGTQYF.

The count of this clone is one. This chain connects TRBV18 to TRBJ1-4, with a possible D match to TRBD1 (6 bases). The germline V and J ends were trimmed by 5 bases and 2 bases, with 12 bases remaining between them. Germline V gives CDR1 KGHSH, CDR2 LQKENI. The CDR3 has 15 amino acids. CDR3 bases: TGTGCCAGCTCAGATAACAGGGACACTAATGAAAAACTGTTTTTT. This codes for CASSDNRDTNEKLFF.

This chain joins TRBV11-3 and TRBJ1-5; D gene unclear. The V end lost 5 bases, the J end lost 7 bases, and 33 bases lay between the germline ends. Germline CDR1 and CDR2: SGHNT and YENEEA. This CDR3 is 20 amino acids long. The CDR3 DNA sequence: TGTGCCAGCAGCCCCCCCCGTAACCGGCACAGTGTCGATGTAGGACAGCCCCAGCATTTT. Its protein is CASSPPRNRHSVDVGQPQHF.

This chain joins TRBV5-1 and TRBJ1-5; D gene unclear. The CDR3 is made up of 15 amino acids. Germline CDR1 reads SGHRS; CDR2 reads YFSETQ. Trimming pared 0 bases from V and 2 bases from J, leaving 9 bases between. For the CDR3, the DNA is TGCGCCAGCAGCTTGGGACAATCGGGCAATCAGCCCCAGCATTTT. Protein: CASSLGQSGNQPQHF.

The chain carries TRBV28 and TRBJ2-1; D not certain. The CDR3 totals 13 residues. Deletions cut 11 bases from V and 0 bases from J, with 11 bases between. The germline V gene encodes CDR1 MDHEN and CDR2 SYDVKM. DNA of the CDR3: TGTGCCGGATCTAGTTCCTCCTACAATGAGCAGTTCTTC. It is translated as CAGSSSSYNEQFF.

The chain employs TRBV28 and TRBJ2-1; 13 bases are a match to TRBD2. With 7 bases clipped from V and 5 bases from J, the junction kept 8 bases outside the gene matches. Germline V lookup: CDR1 MDHEN, CDR2 SYDVKM. The CDR3 runs to 16 residues. The CDR3 DNA sequence: TGTGCCAGCAACCAAGGGGGACTAGCGGGGAACAATGAGCAGTTCTTC. Translation: CASNQGGLAGNNEQFF.

V is TRBV18 and J is TRBJ1-4; 7 positions agree with TRBD1. V was pared by 6 bases and J by 8 bases, with 3 bases of the junction left unmatched. The CDR3 length is 12 residues. CDR1 and CDR2 from the germline V gene are KGHSH and LQKENI. In DNA, the CDR3 is TGTGCCAGCTCGTTGGACAGGGAAAAACTGTTTTTT. Its translation is CASSLDREKLFF.

The chain links TRBV28 to TRBJ1-5, with TRBD1 matching over 8 bases. The CDR3 length is 15 residues. V shed 5 bases, J shed 7 bases, and the junction held 10 bases outside the gene matches. CDR1 is MDHEN and CDR2 is SYDVKM in the germline V gene. This chain's CDR3 is CASSPTRGRGQPQHF. CDR3 coding DNA: TGTGCCAGCAGTCCTACCAGGGGGCGGGGGCAGCCCCAGCATTTT.

This rearrangement joins TRBV10-3 to TRBJ1-1, with 7 bases identical to TRBD1. CDR3 length: 14 residues. The V gene end was trimmed by 5 bases and the J gene end by 8 bases; junction bases not matched to a gene: 11. The V gene's germline CDR1 is ENHRY and CDR2 SYGVKD. Here the CDR3 DNA reads TGTGCCATCAGTACGACCAGGGGGACGGGAGAAGCTTTCTTT. Its translation is CAISTTRGTGEAFF.

This chain links TRBV23-1 with TRBJ2-1; 9 nucleotides line up with TRBD2. TRBV23-1 is an ORF, with its function uncertain. This CDR3 spans 17 amino acids. V trimming: 4 bases; J trimming: 6 bases; junction bases outside the gene matches: 13. CDR3 bases: TGCGCCAGCAGTCTTGATAGCGGGAGAGGGAAAATCAATGAGCAGTTCTTC. Encoded protein: CASSLDSGRGKINEQFF.

V is TRBV7-8 and J is TRBJ2-2; no definite D call. The CDR3 has 15 amino acids. The V end lost 7 bases, the J end lost 4 bases, and 16 bases lay between the germline ends. Germline V lookup: CDR1 SGHVS, CDR2 FQNEAQ. Here the CDR3 DNA reads TGTGCCAGCACCAAAACCCTGAGAGGCACCGGGGAGCTGTTTTTT. Protein product: CASTKTLRGTGELFF.

V and J are TRBV10-2 and TRBJ2-5; D remains ambiguous. Germline loops: CDR1 WSHSY, CDR2 SAAADI. The CDR3 has 12 residues. V was shortened by 3 bases and J by 2 bases, with 4 bases between the two germline ends. DNA of the CDR3: TGCGCCAGCAGTGAACAGCAAGAGACCCAGTACTTC. Translating it yields CASSEQQETQYF.

The rearrangement links TRBV7-9 to TRBJ1-4, with TRBD1 matching 7 bases. The germline gives CDR1 SEHNR, CDR2 FQNEAQ (reference sequence). The CDR3 loop spans 17 amino acids. V lost 4 bases, J lost 4 bases, and 12 bases stayed unmatched. The CDR3 region is CASSSPGQIVLNEKLFF. CDR3 nucleotides: TGTGCCAGCAGCTCCCCGGGACAGATTGTGCTTAATGAAAAACTGTTTTTT.

The chain links TRBV6-5 to TRBJ2-7, with 9 bases matching TRBD1. The CDR3 contains 13 residues. Germline V gives CDR1 MNHEY, CDR2 SVGAGI. Trimming removed 2 bases from V and 6 bases from J; junction bases left unmatched: 2. The CDR3 here is CASSYTGGAEQYF. CDR3 coding DNA: TGTGCCAGCAGTTACACAGGGGGCGCCGAGCAGTACTTC.